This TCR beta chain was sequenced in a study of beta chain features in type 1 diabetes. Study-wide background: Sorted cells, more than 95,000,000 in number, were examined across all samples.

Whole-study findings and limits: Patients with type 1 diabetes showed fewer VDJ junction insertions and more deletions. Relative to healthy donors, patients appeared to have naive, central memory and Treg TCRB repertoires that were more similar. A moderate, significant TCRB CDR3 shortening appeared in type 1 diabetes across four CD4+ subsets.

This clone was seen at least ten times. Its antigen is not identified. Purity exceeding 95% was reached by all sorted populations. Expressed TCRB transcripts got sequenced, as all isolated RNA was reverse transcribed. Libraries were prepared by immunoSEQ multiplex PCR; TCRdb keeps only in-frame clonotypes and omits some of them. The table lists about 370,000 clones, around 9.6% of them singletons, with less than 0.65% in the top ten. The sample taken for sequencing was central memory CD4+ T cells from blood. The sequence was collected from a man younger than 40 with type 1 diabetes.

Written as DNA, the CDR3 is TGTGCCATCAGTTTCCCTGGCACAGATACGCAGTATTTT. Its protein is CAISFPGTDTQYF. V usage is TRBV10-3 and J usage is TRBJ2-3; no definite D call. Germline CDR1 ENHRY, CDR2 SYGVKD. There are 13 residues in the CDR3. The V end was cut by 5 bases, the J end by 1 base, with 7 bases between.